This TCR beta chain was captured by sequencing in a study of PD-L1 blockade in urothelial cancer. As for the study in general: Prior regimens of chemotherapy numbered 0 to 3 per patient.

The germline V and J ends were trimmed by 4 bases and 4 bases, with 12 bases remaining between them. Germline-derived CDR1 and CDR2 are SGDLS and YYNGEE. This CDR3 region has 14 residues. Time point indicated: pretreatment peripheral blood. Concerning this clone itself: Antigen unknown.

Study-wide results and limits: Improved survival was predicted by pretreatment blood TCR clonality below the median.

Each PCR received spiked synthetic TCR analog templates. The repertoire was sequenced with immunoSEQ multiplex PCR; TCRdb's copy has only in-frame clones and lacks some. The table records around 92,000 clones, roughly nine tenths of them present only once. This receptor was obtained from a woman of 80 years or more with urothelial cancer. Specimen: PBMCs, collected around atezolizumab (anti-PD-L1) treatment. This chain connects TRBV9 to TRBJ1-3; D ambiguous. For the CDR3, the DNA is TGTGCCAGCAGCCCCGAGTCGTTGGGAAACACCATATATTTT. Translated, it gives CASSPESLGNTIYF.